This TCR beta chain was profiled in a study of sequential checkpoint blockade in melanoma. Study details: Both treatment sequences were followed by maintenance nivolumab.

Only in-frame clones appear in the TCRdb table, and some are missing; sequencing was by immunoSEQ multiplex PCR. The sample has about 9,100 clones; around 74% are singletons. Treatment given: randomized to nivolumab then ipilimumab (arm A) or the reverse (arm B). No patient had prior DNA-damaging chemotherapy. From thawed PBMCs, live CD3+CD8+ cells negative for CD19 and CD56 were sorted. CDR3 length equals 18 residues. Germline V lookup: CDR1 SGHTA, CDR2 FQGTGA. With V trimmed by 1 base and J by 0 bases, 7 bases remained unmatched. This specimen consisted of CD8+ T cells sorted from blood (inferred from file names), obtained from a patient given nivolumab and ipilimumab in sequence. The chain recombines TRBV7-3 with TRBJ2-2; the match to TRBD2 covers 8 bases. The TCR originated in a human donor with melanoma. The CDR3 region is CASSLSSERGSNTGELFF. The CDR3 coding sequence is TGTGCCAGCAGCTTAAGTAGCGAGCGGGGGTCGAACACCGGGGAGCTGTTTTTT.